This is a list of T cell receptor beta chains from one sample in a study of beta chain features in type 1 diabetes. This table comes from immunoSEQ multiplex PCR, and its TCRdb copy is limited to in-frame clones, with some not included. The profile shows fewer than 200,000 clones, around 13% of them singletons. The sequenced sample consisted of central memory CD4+ T cells from blood. Source of these receptors: a woman aged 18 to 35 in good health. Both conserved end residues are part of each CDR3. D genes are given only for firm matches. Clone size is not always given. Where it is, it says once, few, many or a class for expanded clones.

TRBJ2-1	NA	TRBV4-3	15	NA	TGCGCCAGCAGCCGGGGGGACAGCCCATACAATGAGCAGTTCTTC	CASSRGDSPYNEQFF
TRBJ1-5	NA	TRBV5-1	13	few	TGCGCCAGCAGGGAGGGTAGCAATCAGCCCCAGCATTTT	CASREGSNQPQHF
TRBJ2-2	NA	TRBV7-3	16	few	TGTGCCAGCAGCTTAAGCAGCGCCGCGAACACCGGGGAGCTGTTTTTT	CASSLSSAANTGELFF
TRBJ2-3	TRBD2	TRBV7-2	15	NA	TGTGCCAGCAGCCCTGGGACTAGCGGGGTGGATACGCAGTATTTT	CASSPGTSGVDTQYF
TRBJ1-5	NA	TRBV12-2	11	NA	TGTGCAAGTCGCTTATATGGACTCAAGCATTTT	CASRLYGLKHF
TRBJ2-3	TRBD2	TRBV29-1	14	NA	TGCAGCGTCTCCGGGACTAGCGGCACAGATACGCAGTATTTT	CSVSGTSGTDTQYF
TRBJ1-5	TRBD1	TRBV30	14	NA	TGTGCCAGCAGCTCCCGGACAGGTAATCAGCCCCAGCATTTT	CASSSRTGNQPQHF
TRBJ2-1	TRBD2	TRBV11-3	16	NA	TGTGCCAGCAGCTTAATGTCTAGCGGGCGTTACAATGAGCAGTTCTTC	CASSLMSSGRYNEQFF
TRBJ2-1	TRBD1	TRBV5-1	14	few	TGCGCCAGCAGCCTAGGACAGGGGATGGATGAGCAGTTCTTC	CASSLGQGMDEQFF
TRBJ2-1	TRBD2	TRBV4-2	16	few	TGTGCCAGCAGCCAGGTTACTAGCGGGAGTTTTAATGAGCAGTTCTTC	CASSQVTSGSFNEQFF
TRBJ1-4	TRBD1	TRBV6-5	16	few	TGTGCCAGCAGTTTCCCCCGGGACAGCAATAATGAAAAACTGTTTTTT	CASSFPRDSNNEKLFF
TRBJ1-5	NA	TRBV28	16	NA	TGTGCCAGCAGTTTAATCGTAGGACAGCAAAATCAGCCCCAGCATTTT	CASSLIVGQQNQPQHF
TRBJ2-7	TRBD1	TRBV2	12	NA	TGTGCCAGCAGTCGGGACAGCTACGAGCAGTACTTC	CASSRDSYEQYF
TRBJ2-7	NA	TRBV28	14	few	TGTGCCAGCATTCCAAGGGGGGGAAGCTACGAGCAGTACTTC	CASIPRGGSYEQYF
TRBJ1-1	TRBD1	TRBV30	13	NA	TGTGCCTGGAGTGTAGGACAGGGGGTTACGGCTTTCTTT	CAWSVGQGVTAFF
TRBJ2-5	NA	TRBV11-2	12	NA	TGTGCCAGCAGCTCCGTCAGGCGGACCCAGTACTTC	CASSSVRRTQYF
TRBJ2-2	TRBD2	TRBV6-5	15	NA	TGTGCCAGCAGTTACCAACGGGGGGTTGGCGGGGAGCTGTTTTTT	CASSYQRGVGGELFF
TRBJ2-1	NA	TRBV9	12	NA	TGTGCCAGCAGCGTGGGCCGAGATGAGCAGTTCTTC	CASSVGRDEQFF
TRBJ2-4	TRBD1	TRBV5-4	16	NA	TGTGCCAGCAGCACTGGGACAGGGATCACCAAAAACATTCAGTACTTC	CASSTGTGITKNIQYF
TRBJ2-1	TRBD2	TRBV18	16	few	TGTGCCAGCTCGACCTTAGGACTAGCGGGAAACAATGAGCAGTTCTTC	CASSTLGLAGNNEQFF
TRBJ2-7	NA	TRBV20-1	11	few	TGCAGTGCTATGGGGAGCTACGAGCAGTACTTC	CSAMGSYEQYF
TRBJ2-3	NA	TRBV5-4	16	few	TGTGCCAGCAGCTTGGGATCAGGGGCAAGCACAGATACGCAGTATTTT	CASSLGSGASTDTQYF
TRBJ1-2	TRBD1	TRBV7-2	14	NA	TGTGCCAGCACCCTACCGACAGGGAACTATGGCTACACCTTC	CASTLPTGNYGYTF
TRBJ2-4	NA	TRBV5-1	17	few	TGCGCCAGCAGCTTGGAATTCCAGGGGTTTGGCAAAAACATTCAGTACTTC	CASSLEFQGFGKNIQYF
TRBJ1-1	TRBD1	TRBV28	16	few	TGTGCCAGCAGTCCTCCCTCCGGACAGGGAGGCACTGAAGCTTTCTTT	CASSPPSGQGGTEAFF
TRBJ1-1	NA	TRBV11-2	16	NA	TGTGCCAGCACTCGAGTTAGGGGAAGAGGGAGGACTGAAGCTTTCTTT	CASTRVRGRGRTEAFF
TRBJ2-2	TRBD1	TRBV28	15	few	TGTGCCAGCAGTTTCCTGGACAGGGGGCCCGGGGAGCTGTTTTTT	CASSFLDRGPGELFF
TRBJ2-4	NA	TRBV5-4	13	NA	TGTGCCAGCAGCTTGGACGTGCTACCTATTCAGTACTTC	CASSLDVLPIQYF
TRBJ1-2	TRBD1	TRBV28	14	NA	TGTGCCAGCAGTTTGACAGGGGGCAACTATGGCTACACCTTC	CASSLTGGNYGYTF
TRBJ2-7	NA	TRBV7-9	13	few	TGTGCCAGCAGCTTTAGCTCCCCGGGCGAGCAGTACTTC	CASSFSSPGEQYF
TRBJ1-2	TRBD1	TRBV15	15	once	TGTGCCACCAGCGGCCGGGACAGACTTAACTATGGCTACACCTTC	CATSGRDRLNYGYTF
TRBJ1-2	TRBD1	TRBV18	15	few	TGTGCCAGCTCACTGGACAGGACTGCGAAGGGTGGCTACACCTTC	CASSLDRTAKGGYTF
TRBJ2-3	TRBD2	TRBV28	15	NA	TGTGCCAGCAGTTCACTAGCGGGAGTTACAGATACGCAGTATTTT	CASSSLAGVTDTQYF
TRBJ1-2	NA	TRBV27	13	few	TGTGCCAGCGGGTTTGTTCCAGGGCCTGGCTACACCTTC	CASGFVPGPGYTF
TRBJ2-5	NA	TRBV28	11	few	TGTGCCAGCAGTTCCCCCAGGACCCAGTACTTC	CASSSPRTQYF
TRBJ2-3	NA	TRBV7-2	14	few	TGTGCCAGCAGCTTAGGGACAGCGGCGGATACGCAGTATTTT	CASSLGTAADTQYF
TRBJ2-7	TRBD2	TRBV28	16	NA	TGTGCCAGCAGACCAACTAGCGGGAGGGCCGGTTACGAGCAGTACTTC	CASRPTSGRAGYEQYF
TRBJ2-7	NA	TRBV6-6	11	few	TGTGCCAGCAGTTATCACCACGAGCAGTACTTC	CASSYHHEQYF
TRBJ2-1	NA	TRBV6-1	12	few	TGTGCCAGCAGTGAGACTAGGAATGAGCAGTTCTTC	CASSETRNEQFF
TRBJ2-5	TRBD2	TRBV7-2	14	few	TGTGCCAGCAGCTTAGAGTCTAGCGGGAGCACCCAGTACTTC	CASSLESSGSTQYF
TRBJ2-7	NA	TRBV25-1	16	NA	TGTGCCAGCAGTGAAAGGAGGACAGTGAGCTCCTACGAGCAGTACTTC	CASSERRTVSSYEQYF
TRBJ2-3	TRBD1	TRBV4-3	15	once	TGCGCCAGCAGCCACAGGGACAGGGCAGCAGATACGCAGTATTTT	CASSHRDRAADTQYF
TRBJ1-4	NA	TRBV30	13	few	TGTGCCTGGAGCCTTAGGGGGAGTGAAAAACTGTTTTTT	CAWSLRGSEKLFF
TRBJ1-1	NA	TRBV7-6	13	few	TGTGCCAGCAGCCGGGACAAGGTCACTGAAGCTTTCTTT	CASSRDKVTEAFF
TRBJ2-5	NA	TRBV4-2	13	few	TGTGCCAGCAGCTCCGACAGGTGGGAGACCCAGTACTTC	CASSSDRWETQYF
TRBJ2-7	TRBD1	TRBV4-3	18	few	TGCGCCAGCAGCCAAGATTTAGGGCCCGGGACAGGATCCTACGAGCAGTACTTC	CASSQDLGPGTGSYEQYF
TRBJ2-1	NA	TRBV11-2	14	few	TGTGCCAGCAGCCCAACTGGACTCCTCAATGAGCAGTTCTTC	CASSPTGLLNEQFF
TRBJ2-2	TRBD2	TRBV9	16	NA	TGTGCCAGCAGCGTAGGTACACTAGCGGGCACCGGGGAGCTGTTTTTT	CASSVGTLAGTGELFF
TRBJ2-1	TRBD2	TRBV5-1	16	many	TGCGCCAGCAGCTCCCTTGGCGGGGGGGCCTACAATGAGCAGTTCTTC	CASSSLGGGAYNEQFF
TRBJ2-5	NA	TRBV9	15	NA	TGTGCCAGCAGCCCCTCAGTACGTCCAGAAGAGACCCAGTACTTC	CASSPSVRPEETQYF
TRBJ1-1	NA	TRBV7-3	16	NA	TGTGCCAGCAGCCCCAGGGACGTGCGGGGAAACACTGAAGCTTTCTTT	CASSPRDVRGNTEAFF
TRBJ1-2	NA	TRBV20-1	11	NA	TGCAGTGCTAGGGAGGAAGGGCATCACACCTTC	CSAREEGHHTF
TRBJ1-4	TRBD1	TRBV29-1	13	few	TGCAGCGTTCTGACAGGGAAAAATGAAAAACTGTTTTTT	CSVLTGKNEKLFF